Given below is one T cell receptor (beta chain) in context. The antigen remains unidentified. This PCR relied on a set of 60 Vbeta primers and 13 Jbeta primers. Per the original data handling: About 11 million of the 75 million to 95 million unique TCR beta chains counted in a later analysis were shared. Measured with immunoSEQ multiplex PCR; TCRdb has only the in-frame clones, and not every one. D and trimming were read from the DNA, whereas the V and J calls and clone size are those reported in that table. The sample shows about 160,000 clones, about 68% of them seen only once. V was clipped by 3 bases and J by 3 bases, with 18 bases between them. The CDR3 contains 16 residues. Germline V gives CDR1 SGHVS, CDR2 FNYEAQ. This specimen belongs to a study of cytomegalovirus exposure and HLA in healthy donors. Study-wide points: Rare TCR sequences dominated, though some public TCRs recurred in many donors.

Source material: PBMCs. The rearrangement joins TRBV7-6 to TRBJ2-7; the D gene is possibly TRBD2 (5 bases). The receptor comes from a female donor in good health and CMV-seronegative. CDR3 coding DNA: TGTGCCAGCAGCTTGGGTGCAGGCGGAGGCGGCTACGAGCAGTACTTC. Translating it yields CASSLGAGGGGYEQYF.